The 25 T cell receptor beta chains below all came from one sample that was sequenced in a study of PD-1 blockade in classical Hodgkin lymphoma. Relapse after autologous stem cell transplantation occurred in every patient, and brentuximab vedotin exposure varied. The protocol was immunoSEQ multiplex PCR, while the TCRdb copy is restricted to in-frame clones and leaves out a portion. The table lists over 70,000 clones, around nine tenths of them singletons. The material sequenced was peripheral blood mononuclear cells (PBMCs), taken at baseline. Receptor source: a human donor with classical Hodgkin lymphoma.

CDR3 nucleotide sequence: TGTGCCTGGAGTGAGACAGCCCCCTACGAGCAGTACTTC. As protein: CAWSETAPYEQYF. The gene calls are TRBV30 and TRBJ2-7; TRBD1 might be the D (5 bases). CDR1 GTSNPN and CDR2 SVGIG come from the germline V gene (reference sequence). The V gene lost 1 base and the J gene lost 2 bases, with 9 bases spanning the gap. This CDR3 comprises 13 residues.

This clone was seen more than once but under ten times. V gene TRBV21-1 combines with J gene TRBJ1-2. TRBV21-1 is flagged as a pseudogene. CDR3 length: 16 amino acids. The chain's CDR3 is CASSENSAHSGYGYTF. The CDR3 bases are TGTGCCAGCAGCGAAAACAGTGCTCATTCGGGCTATGGCTACACCTTC.

This chain joins TRBV29-1 and TRBJ1-2; 7 positions agree with TRBD1. From germline, CDR1 is SQVTM and CDR2 ANQGSEA. This CDR3 has 12 residues. The trim removed 4 bases at V and 4 bases at J, leaving 3 bases unmatched. In DNA, the CDR3 is TGCAGCGTTGGGGACAGCAGCTATGGCTACACCTTC. Its protein product is CSVGDSSYGYTF.

The CDR3 sequence is CASSWALGANLFTYEQYF. CDR3 coding DNA: TGTGCCAGCAGTTGGGCCCTTGGAGCCAACCTTTTTACCTACGAGCAGTACTTC. V usage is TRBV28 and J usage is TRBJ2-7, with D unclear. CDR1 is MDHEN, CDR2 SYDVKM, per germline. Trimming took off 4 bases at V and 2 bases at J, with 24 bases between the two ends. This CDR3 has 18 amino acids.

This clone was recorded once. The chain is built from TRBV27 and TRBJ1-3, with D possibly being TRBD1 (5 bases). The V gene lost 4 bases and the J gene lost 2 bases, with 9 bases spanning the gap. The germline V gene has CDR1 MNHEY and CDR2 SMNVEV (reference sequence). This CDR3 has 14 amino acids. CDR3 coding DNA: TGTGCCAGCAGTTCAACGGACACTGGAAACACCATATATTTT. Translation gives CASSSTDTGNTIYF.

This chain joins TRBV2 and TRBJ2-5, with 12 bases that match TRBD2. V gave up 2 bases and J gave up 0 bases; unmatched junction bases: 4. The germline V gene encodes CDR1 SNHLY and CDR2 FYNNEI. This CDR3 spans 17 amino acids. CDR3 residues: CASSETGTSGYQETQYF. The CDR3 bases are TGTGCCAGCAGTGAAACCGGGACTAGCGGGTACCAAGAGACCCAGTACTTC.

On this clone: The DNA is omitted, as the CDR3 cannot be located on it reliably, and the CDR3 follows TCRdb's listing. CDR3 sequence reads: CASSFGPGEKLFF. The rearrangement links TRBV5-1 to TRBJ1-4. The CDR3 has 13 residues if both end residues are counted. Germline-derived CDR1 and CDR2 are SGHRS and YFSETQ.

CDR3 amino acids: CASSIVSGRSDEQFF. CDR3 coding DNA: TGTGCCAGCAGTATAGTAAGCGGGAGGTCGGATGAGCAGTTCTTC. This rearrangement joins TRBV28 to TRBJ2-1; 9 bases line up with TRBD2. Germline trimming cut 5 bases from V and 8 bases from J; bases unmatched to any gene: 10. The CDR3 extends over 15 amino acids. Germline CDR1 reads MDHEN; CDR2 reads SYDVKM.

This chain uses TRBV6-6 with TRBJ2-4; 8 bases match TRBD2. CDR1 is MNHNY, CDR2 SVGAGI, per germline (reference sequence). Unmatched junction bases numbered 8, after V lost 6 bases and J lost 4 bases. The CDR3 covers 15 residues. DNA for the CDR3: TGTGCCAGCAGAGATAGCGGGATGAGGAAAAACATTCAGTACTTC. Its protein is CASRDSGMRKNIQYF.

The table lists this clone with a count of one. The chain is built from TRBV7-2 and TRBJ1-3; D ambiguous. Germline CDR1 reads SGHTA; CDR2 reads FQGNSA. The CDR3 covers 11 residues. V lost 4 bases to trimming and J lost 7 bases, with 5 bases between them. CDR3 in amino acids: CASSSRNTIYF. CDR3 bases: TGTGCCAGCAGCTCTCGGAACACCATATATTTT.

This clone showed up just once. J is TRBJ2-7 and V is TRBV27; a possible D gene is TRBD2 (5 bases). The V end was cut by 3 bases, the J end by 0 bases, with 6 bases between. The CDR3 covers 13 residues. Germline V gene lookup returns CDR1 MNHEY and CDR2 SMNVEV (reference sequence). The CDR3 here is CASSLSGSYEQYF. In DNA form, the CDR3 reads TGTGCCAGCAGTTTGAGCGGCTCCTACGAGCAGTACTTC.

The chain recombines TRBV11-3 with TRBJ2-3; D gene ambiguous. Germline assignment: CDR1 SGHNT and CDR2 YENEEA. The CDR3 is 12 amino acids. Trimming cost V 5 bases and J 6 bases, with 9 bases left between them. CDR3 DNA sequence: TGTGCCAGCAGCCAAGGTACTGATACGCAGTATTTT. Protein sequence: CASSQGTDTQYF.

V and J are TRBV30 and TRBJ1-1, with TRBD1 as a possible D gene (5 bases). Trimming shortened V by 4 bases and J by 0 bases, and 24 bases separated the two germline ends. Germline lookup yields CDR1 GTSNPN and CDR2 SVGIG (reference sequence). CDR3 length equals 18 residues. This CDR3 reads CAWTGNPLTLLLNTEAFF. The CDR3 DNA reads TGTGCCTGGACAGGGAACCCCCTAACCCTCCTATTGAACACTGAAGCTTTCTTT.

V gene TRBV29-1 combines with J gene TRBJ2-1; 14 positions agree with TRBD2. Trimming cost V 7 bases and J 9 bases; bases outside gene matches: 5. This CDR3 contains 13 residues. Germline lookup yields CDR1 SQVTM and CDR2 ANQGSEA. CDR3 loop: CSGTGLAGGEQFF. The CDR3 DNA reads as TGCAGCGGGACTGGACTAGCGGGAGGTGAGCAGTTCTTC.

The J gene is TRBJ1-3, the V gene TRBV5-6; the D gene is possibly TRBD1 (5 bases). V was shortened by 3 bases and J by 4 bases, with 8 bases between the two germline ends. The CDR3 has 13 amino acids. Looked up from germline, CDR1 is SGHDT and CDR2 is YYEEEE. This chain's CDR3 is CASSSGPGNTIYF. The CDR3 bases are TGTGCCAGCAGCTCGGGGCCCGGAAACACCATATATTTT.

V gene TRBV29-1 combines with J gene TRBJ2-3, with D perhaps given as TRBD1 or TRBD2 (5 bases each). The V gene lost 7 bases and the J gene lost 5 bases, with 16 bases spanning the gap. Germline V gene lookup returns CDR1 SQVTM and CDR2 ANQGSEA. This CDR3 is 13 amino acids long. CDR3 coding DNA: TGCAGCGGCTTAGCGAGAGGGGTAGATACGCAGTATTTT. It translates to CSGLARGVDTQYF.

The chain is built from TRBV18 and TRBJ2-7; 10 nucleotides align to TRBD1. The CDR3 covers 14 residues. V shed 8 bases, J shed 5 bases, and the junction held 9 bases outside the gene matches. CDR1 is KGHSH, CDR2 LQKENI, per germline. CDR3 sequence: CASTRDRGNNEQYF. CDR3 sequence (DNA): TGTGCCAGCACCCGGGACAGGGGAAACAACGAGCAGTACTTC.

The CDR3 here is CASTDRDYSYEQYF. The CDR3 DNA is TGTGCCAGCACCGACCGGGACTATTCCTACGAGCAGTACTTC. The chain carries TRBV25-1 and TRBJ2-7; TRBD2 agrees at 7 bases. Trimming removed 7 bases from V and 1 base from J; junction bases left unmatched: 7. The CDR3 spans 14 residues. Germline assignment: CDR1 MGHDK and CDR2 SYGVNS.

This sequence joins TRBV29-1 and TRBJ2-6, with D possibly matching TRBD1 (5 bases). This CDR3 spans 14 amino acids. Germline assignment: CDR1 SQVTM and CDR2 ANQGSEA. Trimming cost V 5 bases and J 0 bases, with 8 bases left between them. CDR3 protein: CSVRQYSGANVLTF. CDR3 DNA sequence: TGCAGCGTTCGACAGTACTCTGGGGCCAACGTCCTGACTTTC.

The chain combines TRBV30 with TRBJ2-1; D might be TRBD1 or TRBD2, each matching 6 bases. V was trimmed by 4 bases and J by 5 bases, leaving 12 bases between them. CDR1 GTSNPN and CDR2 SVGIG come from the germline V gene (reference sequence). The CDR3 loop spans 13 amino acids. CDR3: CAWTGDWNNEQFF. CDR3 nucleotide sequence: TGTGCCTGGACAGGGGACTGGAACAATGAGCAGTTCTTC.

The chain combines TRBV4-3 with TRBJ1-5, with D tentatively TRBD1 (5 bases). V lost 0 bases, J lost 1 base, and 7 bases lay in between. This CDR3 has 15 amino acids. Germline V gives CDR1 LGHNA, CDR2 YSLEER. The CDR3 region has the DNA TGCGCCAGCAGCCAAGATGGGGGGAGCAATCAGCCCCAGCATTTT. Translating gives CASSQDGGSNQPQHF.

V is TRBV7-9 and J is TRBJ1-4; TRBD1 is a possible D gene (6 bases). The CDR3 loop spans 14 amino acids. The germline gives CDR1 SEHNR, CDR2 FQNEAQ (reference sequence). V was pared by 6 bases and J by 5 bases, with 13 bases between. The CDR3: CASSRDTRNEKLFF. CDR3 DNA sequence: TGTGCCAGCAGTCGGGACACTAGAAATGAAAAACTGTTTTTT.

The chain carries TRBV30 and TRBJ2-1; no clear D. Germline assignment: CDR1 GTSNPN and CDR2 SVGIG (reference sequence). There are 14 residues in the CDR3. V was clipped by 0 bases and J by 8 bases, with 14 bases between them. CDR3 sequence: CAWSVVPIIDEQFF. The CDR3 region has the DNA TGTGCCTGGAGTGTAGTACCAATAATCGATGAGCAGTTCTTC. The full variable domain, completed using reference TRBV30 and TRBJ2-1, is SQTIHQWPATLVQPVGSPLSLECTVEGTSNPNLYWYRQAAGRGLQLLFYSVGIGQISSEVPQNLSASRPQDRQFILSSKKLLLSDSGFYLCAWSVVPIIDEQFFGPGTRLTVL.

The rearrangement joins TRBV19 to TRBJ1-1, with D uncertain. This CDR3 contains 13 residues. V was trimmed by 1 base and J by 1 base, leaving 4 bases between them. Germline CDR1 reads LNHDA; CDR2 reads SQIVND (reference sequence). The CDR3 spells CASSIAANTEAFF. As DNA, the CDR3 is TGTGCCAGTAGTATAGCAGCGAACACTGAAGCTTTCTTT.

The sample holds a few counts of this clone. The chain couples TRBV6-5 to TRBJ1-1; the D is unclear. The CDR3 runs 13 residues. Germline V gene lookup returns CDR1 MNHEY and CDR2 SVGAGI. Trimming cost V 7 bases and J 1 base, with 10 bases left between them. The CDR3 is CASTRVGNTEAFF. The CDR3 DNA follows: TGTGCCAGCACCCGGGTCGGGAACACTGAAGCTTTCTTT.